Included here is one TCR beta chain sequence, with context. The data stem from a study of OX40 agonist ivuxolimab in advanced cancers. Measured with immunoSEQ multiplex PCR; TCRdb has only the in-frame clones, and not every one. The table shows tens of thousands of clones, with 80% to 90% occurring only once. Germline trimming cut 3 bases from V and 2 bases from J; bases unmatched to any gene: 7. There are 16 residues in the CDR3. Germline assignment: CDR1 SGDLS and CDR2 YYNGEE. This clonotype was obtained from an adult with an advanced solid tumor such as melanoma, head and neck, liver or kidney cancer. The chain couples TRBV9 to TRBJ2-3; 9 nucleotides agree with TRBD2. Sequencing was performed on CD4+ or CD8+ T cells sorted from blood, taken in a trial of the OX40 agonist ivuxolimab. In DNA form, the CDR3 reads TGTGCCAGCAGCGCCCAACTAGCGGGTTACACAGATACGCAGTATTTT. Its protein is CASSAQLAGYTDTQYF.